One T cell receptor beta chain is described in this entry. One end of the junction does not line up with germline, which may come from a read error. Unsorted bulk tissue of about 20-32 mg yielded co-extracted RNA and DNA. Treatment of the patients' primary liver carcinoma consisted of surgical resection. All of the tumor samples contained over 75% viable tumor cells. This record belongs to a study of tumor-infiltrating lymphocytes in primary liver carcinoma. The CDR3 runs 20 residues. Germline CDR1 and CDR2: SGHAT and FQNNGV. TCR beta cDNA was prepared out of roughly 500 ng total RNA by means of a constant-region primer. Researchers made the TCR beta libraries by running three nested multiplex PCR rounds with slightly modified ARM-PCR. Researchers ran the first two PCR rounds for 10 cycles each with TRBV1-TRBV30 forward primers and a C-beta reverse primer. TCRdb re-called the multiplex PCR reads through MiXCR, storing one row per CDR3 protein. The sample lists roughly 22,000 distinct CDR3 sequences; 80% were seen once.

The source is a woman aged 30 to 39 with primary liver carcinoma and hepatitis B virus infection. This chain connects TRBV11-2 to TRBJ1-1; TRBD1 aligns across 7 bases. Input material: liver tumor tissue from sampling region 2. Subset reported: tumor region T2, inferior pole. The CDR3 reads CTSSARDRGRKRWSNTVAFF. For the CDR3, the DNA is TGTACCAGCAGCGCTCGGGACAGAGGGCGCAAGAGGTGGAGTAACACTGTAGCTTTCTTT.